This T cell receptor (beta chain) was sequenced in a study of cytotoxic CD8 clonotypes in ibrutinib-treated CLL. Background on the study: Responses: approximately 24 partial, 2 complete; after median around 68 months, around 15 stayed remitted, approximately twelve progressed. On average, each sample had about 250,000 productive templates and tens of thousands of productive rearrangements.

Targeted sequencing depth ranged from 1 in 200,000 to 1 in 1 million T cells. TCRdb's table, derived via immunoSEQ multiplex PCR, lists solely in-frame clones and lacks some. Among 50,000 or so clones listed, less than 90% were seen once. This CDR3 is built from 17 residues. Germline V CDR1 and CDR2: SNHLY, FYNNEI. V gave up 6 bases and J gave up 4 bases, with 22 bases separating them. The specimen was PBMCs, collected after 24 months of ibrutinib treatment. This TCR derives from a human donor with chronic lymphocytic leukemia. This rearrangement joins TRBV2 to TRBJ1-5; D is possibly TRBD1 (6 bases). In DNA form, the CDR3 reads TGTGCCAGCAGAGCTCCGGGACAACCTCTGGGAAATCAGCCCCAGCATTTT. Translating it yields CASRAPGQPLGNQPQHF.